This T cell receptor beta chain was found in a study of cytomegalovirus exposure and HLA in healthy donors. CDR3 length: 15 residues. V was clipped by 6 bases and J by 2 bases; unmatched bases: 9. Germline V lookup: CDR1 MNHEY, CDR2 SMNVEV (reference sequence). In the PCR, 60 Vbeta and 13 Jbeta primers were used. How the authors handled the data: Later analysis identified 88 million or so unique TCR beta chains, approximately 11 million shared. Some clones are missing from TCRdb's copy, which holds only in-frame ones; the method was immunoSEQ multiplex PCR. That table supplies the V and J calls and clone size; D and trimming were determined from the DNA. The sample lists a few hundred thousand clones; around 80% were seen once. Study-level findings and limits: The presence/absence work took it that sequencing depth was about the same across donors. In vitro work confirmed that three CMV-associated chains recognize CMV antigens. In an earlier analysis, productive rearrangement rates for most beta V segments clustered near 87% or 30%.

About this clone itself: Its antigen remains unknown.

Sequenced: PBMCs. The receptor comes from a man between 40 and 49 years old in good health and CMV-seronegative. This chain links TRBV27 with TRBJ1-1, with 7 bases fitting TRBD1. CDR3 sequence (DNA): TGTGCCAGCAGAATAGCCGGGACAGCCAACACTGAAGCTTTCTTT. Protein sequence: CASRIAGTANTEAFF.